The TCR beta chain under discussion was sequenced for a study of blood T cell repertoires in COVID-19 (dated by TCRdb to the early 2020s). About the study as a whole: The collaborator samples originated in the United States, Italy and Spain and spanned the acute and convalescent phases of COVID-19. The prospective study material was composed of cDNA or gDNA derived from T cells, B-cell-depleted T cells, or PBMCs. Subjects who had been exposed to COVID-19, were actively infected with it, or had recovered from it provided the deeply sampled blood TCRbeta repertoires that made up the dataset. A freely available public database, intended as a resource for researchers studying the immune response to SARS-CoV-2, is where the repertoires were released. Samples came from the ongoing ImmuneRACE study (first 160 participants) plus 1,254 subjects from 6 global collaborators. Sample metadata almost always included a de-identified subject ID, COVID-19 status, age in years and sex. HLA class I and class II types, where available, came from metadata supplied by the sample provider rather than from assay-based typing. The full study reports these points: How much clinical and demographic metadata was included differed by source and by participant, and the metadata was provided uncurated.

TCRbeta CDR3 regions were amplified from genomic DNA using the immunoSEQ Assay, a bias-controlled multiplex PCR. The paper's processing steps were these. Nucleated cell counts per sample were estimated from amplification of reference gene primers within the assay. To quantify the absolute abundance of each unique TCRbeta CDR3 rearrangement, sequence reads were collapsed and filtered. For each sample, productive Simpson clonality was calculated as the square root of Simpson's diversity index across productive rearrangements. This is the immuneACCESS table as TCRdb keeps it, with only in-frame sequences that have V and J called. A part of the clones is gone; compared with another copy, unresolved V genes explain less than half, and the rest is unexplained. Clone size and V and J calls were adopted from that table, with D and trimming inferred from the DNA. Here the sample has about 57,000 clones; roughly 87% occur a single time. The ten largest make up under 25% of the sample.

The V and J ends are trimmed by 5 bases and 3 bases, leaving 10 bases between them. CDR1 LNHDA and CDR2 SQIVND are derived from the germline V gene (reference sequence). The CDR3 holds 13 amino acids from the cysteine to the phenylalanine. The retained sequence is limited to the CDR3, 39 bases, with the frame set at the first base. At one collaborating source in Seattle, patients were enrolled during active infection and were followed longitudinally through the course of disease. Whole blood was collected in K2EDTA tubes by collaborating institutions according to the institutions' own protocols. Collaborator samples were shipped for TCRbeta analysis as frozen whole blood, isolated PBMCs, or DNA extracted from either sample type. Comments on this clone: Its antigen is currently not known. One base away there is no much larger clone; base qualities are not given.

Sample: peripheral blood. This TCR came from a woman at least 80 years old with COVID-19, enrolled during active disease. This sequence uses TRBV19 and TRBJ2-5; no D gene call is confident. The DNA sequence is TGTGCCAGTAGTTTCCTAGTTGAAGAGACCCAGTACTTC. This encodes CASSFLVEETQYF.